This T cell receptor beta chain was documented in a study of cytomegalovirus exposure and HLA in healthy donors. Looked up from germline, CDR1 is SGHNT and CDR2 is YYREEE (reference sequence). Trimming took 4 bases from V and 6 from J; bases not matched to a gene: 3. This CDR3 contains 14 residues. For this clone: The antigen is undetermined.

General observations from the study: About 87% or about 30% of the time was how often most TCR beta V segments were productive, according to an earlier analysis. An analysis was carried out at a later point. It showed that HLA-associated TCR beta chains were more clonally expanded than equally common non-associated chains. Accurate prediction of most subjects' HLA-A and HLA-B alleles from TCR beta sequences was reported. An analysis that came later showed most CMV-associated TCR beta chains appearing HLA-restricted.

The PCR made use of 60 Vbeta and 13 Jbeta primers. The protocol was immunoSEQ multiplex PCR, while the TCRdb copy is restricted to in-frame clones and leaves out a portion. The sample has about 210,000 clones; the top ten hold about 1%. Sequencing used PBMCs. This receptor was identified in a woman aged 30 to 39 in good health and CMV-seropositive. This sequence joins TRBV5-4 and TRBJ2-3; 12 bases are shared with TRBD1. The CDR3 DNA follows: TGTGCCAGCAGCCGGGGACAGGGGGCTGATACGCAGTATTTT. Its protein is CASSRGQGADTQYF.